This TCR beta chain was documented in a study of T cell responses to AZD1222 COVID-19 vaccine. For the study at large: Samples with a second dose at about 4 or about 12 weeks were pooled together. Whole-study results and caveats: Nearly half of spike-specific TCRs reportedly go after variant regions that carry no mutations. Only 5 or 6 AZD1222 recipients were seropositive at baseline. Possibly, clonal diversity was underestimated; donors were largely white British and included more females.

CDR3 length: 12 residues. Germline V lookup: CDR1 LNHDA, CDR2 SQIVND (reference sequence). V lost 6 bases, J lost 7 bases, and 12 bases lay in between. As for this clone: Its matching antigen is unknown.

Libraries were prepared by immunoSEQ multiplex PCR; TCRdb keeps only in-frame clonotypes and omits some of them. The table shows about 67,000 clones, with around four fifths occurring only once. The origin of this receptor is an adult in good health. The chain combines TRBV19 with TRBJ1-2, with D possibly being TRBD1 (6 bases). The source material was peripheral blood, sampled on day 0 of AZD1222 vaccination. CDR3 bases: TGTGCCAGTAGCCCGGACAGAGGTGGCTACACCTTC. Amino acids: CASSPDRGGYTF.